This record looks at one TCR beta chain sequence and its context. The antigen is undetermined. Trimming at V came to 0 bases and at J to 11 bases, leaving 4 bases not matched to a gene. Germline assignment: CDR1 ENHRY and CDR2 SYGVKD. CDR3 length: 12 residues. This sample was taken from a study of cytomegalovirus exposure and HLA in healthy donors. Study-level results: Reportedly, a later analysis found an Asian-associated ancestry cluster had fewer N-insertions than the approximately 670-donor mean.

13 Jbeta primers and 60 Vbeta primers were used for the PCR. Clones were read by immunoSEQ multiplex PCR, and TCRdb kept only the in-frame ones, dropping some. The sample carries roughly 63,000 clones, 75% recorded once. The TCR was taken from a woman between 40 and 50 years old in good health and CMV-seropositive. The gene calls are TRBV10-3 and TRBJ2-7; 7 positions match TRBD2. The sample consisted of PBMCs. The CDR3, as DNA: TGTGCCATCAGTGAGTCGGGGGGGATAGAGTACTTC. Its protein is CAISESGGIEYF.